The subject of this entry is one TCR beta chain. The antigen is undetermined. The CDR3 covers 12 residues. The germline V and J ends were trimmed by 7 bases and 7 bases, with 8 bases remaining between them. Germline V gene sequence: CDR1 SEHNR, CDR2 FQNEAQ (reference sequence). Produced via immunoSEQ multiplex PCR; TCRdb's table is partial and in-frame only. The repertoire holds 85,000 to 100,000 clones, with 75% to 90% as singletons. The data belong to a study of memory CD4+ T cells and cytomegalovirus serostatus. The sort gate was single viable CD3+CD4+CD8-CD45RO+ cells for memory CD4+ T cells. Donors' CMV status reflects serum IgG against pp150, pp28, p38, p52. Study-wide results and limits: Each of 67 CMV-associated TCRbeta sequences occurred in one to five individuals.

The origin of this receptor is an adult in good health and CMV-seropositive. The V and J genes are TRBV7-9 and TRBJ1-6, with D hard to call. The sequencing sample was made of memory CD4+ T cells from blood. The DNA for the CDR3 is TGTGCCAGCACCGTGGCAAATTCACCCCTCCACTTT. This codes for CASTVANSPLHF.